The text below deals with one TCR beta chain. Its antigen is not identified. A much larger clone is a single base away; this may be a read error. This sample is part of a study of tumor and adjacent non-tumor tissue in lung cancer. Three rounds of nested PCR, following a modified ARM-PCR protocol, produced the TCRbeta library. MiXCR, applied by TCRdb to the multiplex PCR reads, yields one record per CDR3 protein. The top ten hold 40% to 50% of the sample, which has approximately 68,000 distinct CDR3 sequences, around 82% seen once. Findings and limits, study-wide: Significantly higher TCR diversity was found in tumor than normal lung. Tumor TCR diversity, when higher, was linked to shorter survival.

The germline gives CDR1 PRHDT, CDR2 FYEKMQ (reference sequence). The CDR3 contains 14 residues. V lost 5 bases, J lost 0 bases, and 11 bases lay in between. This sample's RNA came from whole unsorted tissue. More than 3 cm separated this lung sample from the edge of the tumor. The sample taken for sequencing was distant non-tumor lung tissue. This chain uses TRBV13 with TRBJ2-7, with no clear D. The sequence was obtained from a man aged 60 to 75 with non-small cell lung cancer. The CDR3 region has the DNA TGTGCCAGCAGCCTTTCCGAAAGCTCCTACGAGCAGTACTTC. It encodes CASSLSESSYEQYF. The full variable domain, completed using reference TRBV13 and TRBJ2-7, is AAGVIQSPRHLIKEKRETATLKCYPIPRHDTVYWYQQGPGQDPQFLISFYEKMQSDKGSIPDRFSAQQFSDYHSELNMSSLELGDSALYFCASSLSESSYEQYFGPGTRLTVT.